One and the same sample provided the 22 T cell receptor gamma chains below, sequenced in a study of γδ T cells in repeated Plasmodium falciparum infection. Bulk repertoires came from Vgamma9/Vdelta2+ or Vdelta2-negative gammadelta T cells flow-sorted from PBMC. TCRdb re-called the multiplex PCR reads via CATT. The data hold some 14,000 gamma-chain clones, with about 1.5% observed a single time. Material for sequencing was gamma-delta T cells from blood. The receptors shown here come from a pool of human donors (malaria-infected and uninfected, not separated).

A note on this clone: This DNA's translation differs at residue 3 from TCRdb's protein, which comes from a much larger clone; a read error is likely, and the protein shown is translated from the DNA. The rearrangement joins TRGV3 to TRGJP. Germline V lookup: CDR1 VTNTFY, CDR2 YDVSTARD (reference sequence). CDR3 size: 18 residues. CDR3 loop: CAAWDVSTQELGKKIKVF. CDR3 nucleotide sequence: TGTGCCGCCTGGGACGTGTCAACGCAAGAGTTGGGCAAAAAAATCAAGGTATTT.

This clone came up many times. The mismatch at residue 2 between this DNA's translation and the TCRdb protein of a much larger clone likely reflects a read error; the protein shown is translated from the DNA. This rearrangement joins TRGV9 to TRGJP. CDR1 and CDR2 from the germline V gene are GITISATS and ISYDGTV (reference sequence). The CDR3 runs 15 residues. The CDR3 spells CTLWEVELGKKIKVF. CDR3 DNA sequence: TGTACCTTGTGGGAGGTGGAGTTGGGCAAAAAAATCAAGGTATTT.

In its sample, this clone ranks as medium-sized. The genes are TRGV9 and TRGJ1 or TRGJ2. CDR1 is GITISATS, CDR2 ISYDGTV, per germline (reference sequence). Trimming cost V 3 bases and J 4 bases; bases outside gene matches: 12. The CDR3 is 15 amino acids. The CDR3 region is CALWESKAPYYKKLF. Written as DNA, the CDR3 is TGTGCCTTGTGGGAGTCTAAAGCGCCATATTATAAGAAACTCTTT.

The sample holds many counts of this clone. With only one base between it and a far larger clone, this is likely a read error. Other DNA sequences in the same sample also yield this CDR3. The V call is TRGV9, the J call TRGJP1. TCRdb supplies no J gene; here it was assigned by aligning the nucleotide sequence to germline. The CDR3 runs to 15 residues. Germline loops: CDR1 GITISATS, CDR2 ISYDGTV (reference sequence). CDR3: CALWEADTTGWFKIF. DNA for the CDR3: TGTGCCCTGTGGGAGGCGGATACCACTGGTTGGTTCAAGATATTT.

The sample holds many counts of this clone. A far larger clone lies a single base away; this is likely a read error. Other nucleotide sequences from this sample produce the same CDR3. The V call is TRGV9, the J call TRGJ1 or TRGJ2. The J gene, left out of TCRdb, was set here by checking the DNA against germline. CDR1 and CDR2 (germline): GITISATS, ISYDGTV (reference sequence). This CDR3 is built from 15 residues. The V segment lost 0 bases and the J segment 4 bases; nucleotides outside the gene matches: 9. The CDR3 DNA sequence: TGTGCCTTGTGGGAGGTGCCCGTCCGATATTATAAGAAACTCTTT. Translated, it gives CALWEVPVRYYKKLF.

The sample holds a few counts of this clone. A far larger clone lies a single base away; this is likely a read error. The V gene is TRGV9; the J gene was not called. This CDR3 comprises 20 residues. Germline CDR1 reads GITISATS; CDR2 reads ISYDGTV (reference sequence). CDR3 protein: CALWEVFRSDQELGKKIKVF. The CDR3 DNA is TGTGCCTTGTGGGAGGTCTTTCGGAGCGATCAAGAGTTGGGCAAAAAAATCAAGGTGTTT.

A word on this clone: A read error likely explains why the TCRdb protein, taken from a much larger clone, differs from this DNA's translation at residue 5; the protein shown is translated from the DNA. V and J are TRGV9 and TRGJ1 or TRGJ2. Since TCRdb gives no J gene, matching the DNA to germline was used here to assign it. Germline CDR1 and CDR2: GITISATS and ISYDGTV (reference sequence). J gave up 0 bases and V 5 bases, and 10 bases lay outside the gene matches. The CDR3 extends over 15 amino acids. CDR3 sequence: CALWVGKLNYYKKLF. In DNA, the CDR3 is TGTGCCTTGTGGGTGGGAAAACTGAATTATTATAAGAAACTCTTT.

Regarding this clone: The protein held in TCRdb is that of a much larger clone and does not match this DNA's translation at residue 3, likely because of a read error; the protein shown is translated from the DNA. The genes are TRGV4 and TRGJ1 or TRGJ2. CDR1 is EGSTGY and CDR2 is YDSYTSSV in the germline V gene. CDR3 length equals 10 residues. The CDR3 bases are TGTGCCCCCTGGGGTTATAAGAAACTCTTT. It specifies CAPWGYKKLF.

Only a few counts were recorded for this clone. The protein that TCRdb holds for this DNA derives from a much larger clone and differs from the translated DNA at residue 15, which likely indicates a read error; the protein shown here is translated from the DNA. The chain uses TRGV9 and TRGJP. Since TCRdb gives no J gene, matching the DNA to germline was used here to assign it. Germline CDR1 GITISATS, CDR2 ISYDGTV (reference sequence). The CDR3 has 18 residues. The CDR3: CALWEVQDLELGKKVKVF. DNA for the CDR3: TGTGCCTTGTGGGAGGTGCAAGATCTAGAGTTGGGCAAAAAAGTCAAGGTATTT.

In its sample, this clone was seen many times. Translating this DNA gives a protein that differs at residue 3 from the TCRdb one, which belongs to a much larger clone; a read error is likely, and the protein shown is this translation. The J gene is TRGJ1 or TRGJ2, the V gene TRGV9. Germline-derived CDR1 and CDR2 are GITISATS and ISYDGTV (reference sequence). The CDR3 extends over 14 amino acids. The CDR3 reads CASWEVPYGYKKLF. The CDR3 DNA follows: TGTGCCTCGTGGGAGGTGCCTTACGGTTATAAGAAACTCTTT.

This clone was found a few times. Translating this DNA gives a protein that differs at residue 5 from the TCRdb one, which belongs to a much larger clone; a read error is likely, and the protein shown is this translation. This chain connects TRGV9 to TRGJ1 or TRGJ2. TCRdb carries no J gene annotation; the J gene was assigned here by matching the DNA with germline. The CDR3 spans 12 residues. In germline, CDR1 is GITISATS, CDR2 ISYDGTV (reference sequence). V trimming: 4 bases; J trimming: 7 bases; junction bases outside the gene matches: 7. The CDR3 here is CALWDNRYKKLF. CDR3 DNA: TGTGCCTTGTGGGACAACCGATATAAGAAACTCTTT.

This clone appeared many times. This sequence may be a read error, since a much larger clone differs from it by one base. The V and J genes are TRGV9 and TRGJ1 or TRGJ2. Germline assignment: CDR1 GITISATS and CDR2 ISYDGTV (reference sequence). The CDR3 contains 13 residues. This chain's CDR3 is CALWFPYYDKKLF. In DNA form, the CDR3 reads TGTGCCTTGTGGTTCCCCTATTATGATAAGAAACTCTTT.

This clone was counted ten times or more. With a far larger clone one base away, a read error is the likely cause. This specimen includes other DNA sequences encoding the same CDR3. This chain connects TRGV9 to TRGJ1 or TRGJ2. This CDR3 has 11 residues. V gave up 6 bases and J gave up 12 bases; unmatched junction bases: 11. Germline V gives CDR1 GITISATS, CDR2 ISYDGTV (reference sequence). This chain's CDR3 is CALWWLRRKLF. The CDR3 DNA reads as TGTGCCTTGTGGTGGCTCCGCAGGAAACTCTTT.

There are a few counts of this clone. One base separates it from a far larger clone, so it is likely a read error. Other DNA sequences of this sample code for an identical CDR3. The J gene is TRGJ1 or TRGJ2, the V gene TRGV3. J lost 3 bases, V lost 4 bases, and 15 bases had no gene match. This CDR3 is built from 16 residues. The germline V gene has CDR1 VTNTFY and CDR2 YDVSTARD (reference sequence). The CDR3 DNA is TGTGCCACCTGGGATAGGCCCCAAGACCGTTATTATAAGAAACTCTTT. As protein: CATWDRPQDRYYKKLF.

Concerning this clone: For this DNA, TCRdb reports the protein of a much larger clone, which diverges at residue 7, most likely from a read error; the protein presented here is translated directly from the DNA. The J segment was not called; the V segment is TRGV4. There are 10 residues in the CDR3. In germline, CDR1 is EGSTGY, CDR2 YDSYTSSV. Here the CDR3 reads CATWTHSGLF. The CDR3 nucleotides read TGTGCCACCTGGACCCATTCTGGACTCTTT.

In this sample, this clone turned up a few times. A far larger clone is a single base away, which makes a read error likely. The same CDR3 can be traced to other DNA sequences in this sample. The chain links TRGV9 to TRGJP. The J gene is absent in TCRdb and was assigned here via DNA matching to germline. Germline CDR1 GITISATS, CDR2 ISYDGTV (reference sequence). Trimming removed 0 bases from V and 4 bases from J; junction bases left unmatched: 9. The CDR3 spans 19 residues. The CDR3 here is CALWEVRDLQELGKKIKVF. CDR3 sequence (DNA): TGTGCCTTGTGGGAGGTGCGGGATCTACAAGAGTTGGGCAAAAAAATCAAGGTATTT.

Notes on this clone: The TCRdb protein, from a much larger clone, departs from this DNA's translation at residue 3, likely by read error; the protein shown derives from the DNA. The chain joins TRGV5 to TRGJ1 or TRGJ2. The CDR3 totals 13 residues. The germline V gene has CDR1 VINAFY and CDR2 YDVSNSKD. CDR3 region: CASWDRRIYKKLF. The CDR3 DNA follows: TGTGCCTCCTGGGACAGGCGAATTTATAAGAAACTCTTT.

Notes on this clone: A far larger clone lies a single base away; this is likely a read error. The same CDR3 arises from other DNA sequences in this sample as well. This rearrangement joins TRGV9 to TRGJP. The J gene was not available in TCRdb and was assigned here by matching the DNA to germline segments. The CDR3 runs to 19 residues. V gave up 4 bases and J gave up 3 bases; unmatched junction bases: 12. CDR1 and CDR2 (germline): GITISATS, ISYDGTV (reference sequence). The CDR3, as DNA: TGTGCCTTGTGGGAAGTGGAATTCTCGCAAGAGTTGGGCAAAAAAATCAAGGTATTT. Its protein product is CALWEVEFSQELGKKIKVF.

Only a few counts were recorded for this clone. The protein TCRdb lists belongs to a much larger clone and differs from this DNA's translation at residue 5, which points to a read error; the protein shown is made from the DNA. The chain has TRGV3 and TRGJ1 or TRGJ2. The J gene, missing from TCRdb, was assigned here through DNA to germline matching. From germline, CDR1 is VTNTFY and CDR2 YDVSTARD (reference sequence). The length of the CDR3 is 11 residues. The junction had 7 bases not matched to a gene; V was cut back by 5 bases and J by 9 bases. The CDR3, as DNA: TGTGCCACCTGGGGCAGAGTTAAGAAACTCTTT. It specifies CATWGRVKKLF.

This clone has a handful of counts. TCRdb's entry gives the protein of a much larger clone, which mismatches this DNA's translation at residue 9, likely from a read error; the protein reported here is translated from the DNA. This rearrangement joins TRGV9 to TRGJ1 or TRGJ2. The trim removed 1 base at V and 5 bases at J, leaving 11 bases unmatched. This CDR3 has 15 residues. Germline V lookup: CDR1 GITISATS, CDR2 ISYDGTV (reference sequence). CDR3 bases: TGTGCCTTGTGGGAGGTAGGATTATTTGATTATAAGAAACTCTTT. It yields the protein CALWEVGLFDYKKLF.

There are a few counts of this clone. TCRdb assigns this DNA the protein of a much larger clone, which departs from its translation at residue 4; this likely reflects a read error, and the protein shown comes from translating the DNA. V and J are TRGV9 and TRGJ1 or TRGJ2. In the absence of a J gene in TCRdb, the DNA was matched to germline to assign it here. Germline CDR1 and CDR2: GITISATS and ISYDGTV (reference sequence). CDR3 size: 15 residues. CDR3 protein: CALRERRKVYYKKLF. CDR3 coding DNA: TGTGCCTTGCGGGAACGACGGAAGGTATATTATAAGAAACTCTTT.

This clone has a count of ten or more. The translation of this DNA and the TCRdb protein of a much larger clone differ at residue 11, probably owing to a read error; the protein shown here is translated from the DNA. The rearrangement joins TRGV9 to TRGJ1 or TRGJ2. This CDR3 comprises 14 residues. The germline V gene has CDR1 GITISATS and CDR2 ISYDGTV (reference sequence). The CDR3 spells CALWEVQGGYRKLF. The DNA for the CDR3 is TGTGCCTTGTGGGAGGTGCAGGGGGGGTATAGGAAACTCTTT.